This record covers a single T cell receptor (beta chain). Its antigen is not known. These data originate in a study of blood T cells in healthy people across ages. Study-wide findings and caveats: Considered underestimates were the diversity estimates obtained from one million T cells. Strong correlation was found linking TCR beta diversity to naive T cell percentage.

The use of a sample-barcoded 5' primer and a J-beta primer mix characterized a second PCR of 7 to 11 cycles. Each cDNA molecule carried a tag from a template-switch adaptor that contained 12 random nucleotides. Every sample returned 3 million or more CDR3-containing paired-end reads. TCRdb processed the 5' RACE reads anew with MiXCR; each CDR3 protein has one entry. The table shows fewer than 1,000,000 distinct CDR3 sequences, with around 50% occurring only once. V dropped 5 bases and J dropped 3 bases, with 29 bases sitting between them. Germline assignment: CDR1 MNHEY and CDR2 SVGEGT. CDR3 size: 19 residues.

V and J are TRBV6-2 or TRBV6-3 and TRBJ2-7; D tentatively fits TRBD1 or TRBD2 (6 bases each). The sequencing sample was made of blood. The TCR sequence derives from a man at least 80 years old in good health. CDR3 sequence: CASSPVGGGSTSSFYEQYF. The CDR3 DNA sequence: TGTGCCAGCAGTCCCGTCGGGGGCGGAAGCACCTCGTCTTTCTACGAGCAGTACTTC.